This TCR beta chain was identified in a study of shared clonotypes between healthy human individuals. Here immunoSEQ multiplex PCR was the method, and the copy in TCRdb shows in-frame clones only, minus some. This table has around 650,000 clones, roughly 95% appearing once. CD45RO negativity and positive selection for CCR7 defined naive CD8 cells, a population that excluded terminally differentiated effector memory CD45RA+ cells. The V and J ends lost 5 bases and 6 bases, in that order; junction bases with no gene match: 7. The CDR3 has 15 residues. Germline values: CDR1 ENHRY, CDR2 SYGVKD. The chain joins TRBV10-3 to TRBJ2-3; 11 bases map to TRBD2. The source of this sequence is a woman aged 30 to 39 in good health. The sequenced material came from naive CD8+ T cells sorted from blood. CDR3 sequence: CAISPTSGAGDTQYF. In DNA, the CDR3 is TGTGCCATCAGTCCGACTAGCGGGGCGGGGGATACGCAGTATTTT.